A selection of T cell receptor beta chains follows, all from one sample in a study of CD8 T cells in Susac syndrome. Via MiXCR, TCRdb re-called the immunoSEQ multiplex PCR reads, giving one row per CDR3 protein. The data hold hundreds of thousands of distinct CDR3 sequences, with 75% to 90% observed a single time. Source material: CD8+ T cells from PBMCs. The receptors shown here come from a human donor with multiple sclerosis. CDR3s include the opening cysteine and the closing phenylalanine or tryptophan. The D gene is left open where the match is weak. Expanded clones are given a class, and other clones once, few, many or no size at all.

size: NA
J: TRBJ1-2
D: TRBD1
V: TRBV12-3/TRBV12-4
DNA: TGTGCCAGCAGTAGACAGGGGGCGGATGGCTACACCTTC
CDR3: CASSRQGADGYTF

size: few
J: TRBJ2-1
D: NA
V: TRBV6-5
DNA: TGTGCCAGCAGTTACTCCGGGCCTCCCAATGAGCAGTTCTTC
CDR3: CASSYSGPPNEQFF

size: NA
J: TRBJ1-5
D: NA
V: TRBV12-3/TRBV12-4
DNA: TGTGCCGGAGGGTATCGCCGAAATCAGCCCCAGCATTTT
CDR3: CAGGYRRNQPQHF

size: NA
J: TRBJ1-5
D: NA
V: TRBV6-2/TRBV6-3
DNA: TGTGCCAGCAGAGTGGGCATCTTTAGCAATCAGCCCCAGCATTTT
CDR3: CASRVGIFSNQPQHF

size: NA
J: TRBJ1-6
D: NA
V: TRBV7-9
DNA: TGTGCCAGCAGCTTAGTGCAGGGCGGTTCACCCCTCCACTTT
CDR3: CASSLVQGGSPLHF

size: NA
J: TRBJ2-7
D: TRBD2
V: TRBV10-3
DNA: TGTGCCGTCGAAGGGACTAAGAGCGAGCAGTACTTC
CDR3: CAVEGTKSEQYF

size: NA
J: TRBJ1-3
D: NA
V: TRBV7-9
DNA: TGTGCCAGCAGCTTAGGGGTATCGGGCTCTGGAAACACCATATATTTT
CDR3: CASSLGVSGSGNTIYF

size: NA
J: TRBJ2-7
D: TRBD2
V: TRBV5-1
DNA: TGCGCCAGCAGCTTGTGGATAGCGGGAGTGGTAATCTCGGGAGAGCAGTACTTC
CDR3: CASSLWIAGVVISGEQYF

size: NA
J: TRBJ1-5
D: NA
V: TRBV20-1
DNA: TGCAGTGCTAACCATCTCAGGGGTTTGGGGAGTCAGCCCCAGCATTTT
CDR3: CSANHLRGLGSQPQHF

size: NA
J: TRBJ2-3
D: NA
V: TRBV7-8
DNA: TGTGCCAGCGTACCCTGGGGAACGGGCACAGATACGCAGTATTTT
CDR3: CASVPWGTGTDTQYF

size: NA
J: TRBJ2-7
D: NA
V: TRBV12-3/TRBV12-4
DNA: TGTGCCAGCAGTTACGGACCCATGAGCTCCTACGAGCAGTACTTC
CDR3: CASSYGPMSSYEQYF

size: once
J: TRBJ2-4
D: NA
V: TRBV30
DNA: TGTGCCTGGACTGACAGAACGGAGACAAAAAACATTCAGTACTTC
CDR3: CAWTDRTETKNIQYF

size: few
J: TRBJ2-3
D: TRBD2
V: TRBV6-5
DNA: TGTGCCAGCAGTTCCGGGACTACCGTCACAGATACGCAGTATTTT
CDR3: CASSSGTTVTDTQYF

size: NA
J: TRBJ2-7
D: NA
V: TRBV10-3
DNA: TGTGCCATCAGTGACCCGGACAGAGCTTCCTACGAGCAGTACTTC
CDR3: CAISDPDRASYEQYF

size: NA
J: TRBJ1-1
D: NA
V: TRBV19
DNA: TGTGCCAGTAGTATAGGTGGGGGAGCTGAAGCTTTCTTT
CDR3: CASSIGGGAEAFF

size: once
J: TRBJ2-5
D: TRBD2
V: TRBV29-1
DNA: TGCAGCGTCTCTGGACTAGCGGGAGAGACCCAGTACTTC
CDR3: CSVSGLAGETQYF

size: NA
J: TRBJ2-2
D: TRBD1
V: TRBV5-5
DNA: TGTGCCAGCAGCTTGGAGGGGACAGGGGGAACGGCGAGCACCGGGGAGCTGTTTTTT
CDR3: CASSLEGTGGTASTGELFF

size: NA
J: TRBJ2-7
D: NA
V: TRBV7-9
DNA: TGTGCCAGCAGCCCCAGCGGACAGCACTACGAGCAGTACTTC
CDR3: CASSPSGQHYEQYF

size: NA
J: TRBJ2-3
D: NA
V: TRBV30
DNA: TGTGCCTGGAAAGAGGAAGCAGATACGCAGTATTTT
CDR3: CAWKEEADTQYF

size: NA
J: TRBJ2-6
D: NA
V: TRBV6-1
DNA: TGTGCCAGCAGTCCGTATTTAGGGGGGGCACTCTCTGGGGCCAACGTCCTGACTTTC
CDR3: CASSPYLGGALSGANVLTF

size: NA
J: TRBJ2-7
D: NA
V: TRBV7-9
DNA: TGTGCCAGCAGCTCAGGATCCGGGACTCGCTCCTACGAGCAGTACTTC
CDR3: CASSSGSGTRSYEQYF

size: NA
J: TRBJ2-1
D: NA
V: TRBV20-1
DNA: TGCAGTGCTAGGAATGGAGAGCGATCCAATGAGCAGTTCTTC
CDR3: CSARNGERSNEQFF

size: NA
J: TRBJ1-1
D: NA
V: TRBV19
DNA: TGTGCCATCGCCGACAGACTGAACACTGAAGCTTTCTTT
CDR3: CAIADRLNTEAFF

size: NA
J: TRBJ2-7
D: TRBD2
V: TRBV28
DNA: TGTGCCAGCAGTTTATCGGACCCCAGGGGCCCAGCGGGAGGGCAGCAGTACTTC
CDR3: CASSLSDPRGPAGGQQYF

size: NA
J: TRBJ2-1
D: TRBD2
V: TRBV3-1
DNA: TGTGCCAGCAGCCGATGGAAGCGGGATGCCCCCCGAGGTGAGCAGTTCTTC
CDR3: CASSRWKRDAPRGEQFF

size: NA
J: TRBJ2-7
D: TRBD2
V: TRBV3-1
DNA: TGTGCCAGCAGCCAAGACTTTACTAGCGGCTACGAGCAGTACTTC
CDR3: CASSQDFTSGYEQYF

size: once
J: TRBJ2-5
D: TRBD1
V: TRBV10-3
DNA: TGTGCCATCAGTGGACCGGGACAGGGAAAAGAGACCCAGTACTTC
CDR3: CAISGPGQGKETQYF

size: NA
J: TRBJ2-7
D: NA
V: TRBV7-2
DNA: TGTGCCAGCAGCTTCGGGGATTCGTCCGCCTACGAGCAGTACTTC
CDR3: CASSFGDSSAYEQYF

size: NA
J: TRBJ2-3
D: TRBD2
V: TRBV15
DNA: TGTGCCACCAGCAGAACGGCCTTAGCGGGGGGGAGCACAGATACGCAGTATTTT
CDR3: CATSRTALAGGSTDTQYF

size: NA
J: TRBJ2-1
D: TRBD2
V: TRBV10-3
DNA: TGTGCCATCAGTGAGTCACGCGGGGGGCCCACGGACAATGAGCAGTTCTTC
CDR3: CAISESRGGPTDNEQFF

size: NA
J: TRBJ2-1
D: NA
V: TRBV4-1
DNA: TGCGCCAGCAGCCACCTGGGGACTCCCCCCCACAATGAGCAGTTCTTC
CDR3: CASSHLGTPPHNEQFF

size: NA
J: TRBJ1-2
D: NA
V: TRBV29-1
DNA: TGCAGCGTCTCTGAGCCGGGAATTATAGGCTACACCTTC
CDR3: CSVSEPGIIGYTF

size: NA
J: TRBJ2-7
D: NA
V: TRBV15
DNA: TGTGCCACCAGCAGAGAGAGTGGCGAGCAGTACTTC
CDR3: CATSRESGEQYF

size: NA
J: TRBJ1-2
D: NA
V: TRBV2
DNA: TGTGCCAGCAGCTCGCTACCACCCCGTGGCCGGTTGGACGGCTACACCTTC
CDR3: CASSSLPPRGRLDGYTF

size: NA
J: TRBJ1-2
D: NA
V: TRBV5-5
DNA: TGTGCCAGCAGCTTGGATACGCGGCAGAACTATGGCTACACCTTC
CDR3: CASSLDTRQNYGYTF

size: NA
J: TRBJ2-7
D: TRBD2
V: TRBV6-1
DNA: TGTGCCAGCAGGGGACTAGCGGGAGGTTCGATTGCCTACGAGCAGTACTTC
CDR3: CASRGLAGGSIAYEQYF

size: NA
J: TRBJ2-3
D: NA
V: TRBV9
DNA: TGTGCCAGCAGCTACCCCTGGGAGGATACGCAGTATTTT
CDR3: CASSYPWEDTQYF

size: NA
J: TRBJ2-3
D: NA
V: TRBV4-2
DNA: TGTGCCAGCAGCCGGGGAACTTCGATCCTCACAGATACGCAGTATTTT
CDR3: CASSRGTSILTDTQYF

size: NA
J: TRBJ2-2
D: NA
V: TRBV29-1
DNA: TGCAGCGTTGGGGGAATAACCGGGGAGCTGTTTTTT
CDR3: CSVGGITGELFF

size: NA
J: TRBJ2-3
D: NA
V: TRBV27
DNA: TGTGCCAGCAGTTTGATGTCTCCAGGAGATACGCAGTATTTT
CDR3: CASSLMSPGDTQYF

size: NA
J: TRBJ2-3
D: TRBD2
V: TRBV19
DNA: TGTGCCGTGACTAGCCAGGGTGAAGATACGCAGTATTTT
CDR3: CAVTSQGEDTQYF

size: once
J: TRBJ2-7
D: TRBD1
V: TRBV20-1
DNA: TGCAGTGCTAGAAACCCCGGGACAGACTACGAGCAGTACTTC
CDR3: CSARNPGTDYEQYF